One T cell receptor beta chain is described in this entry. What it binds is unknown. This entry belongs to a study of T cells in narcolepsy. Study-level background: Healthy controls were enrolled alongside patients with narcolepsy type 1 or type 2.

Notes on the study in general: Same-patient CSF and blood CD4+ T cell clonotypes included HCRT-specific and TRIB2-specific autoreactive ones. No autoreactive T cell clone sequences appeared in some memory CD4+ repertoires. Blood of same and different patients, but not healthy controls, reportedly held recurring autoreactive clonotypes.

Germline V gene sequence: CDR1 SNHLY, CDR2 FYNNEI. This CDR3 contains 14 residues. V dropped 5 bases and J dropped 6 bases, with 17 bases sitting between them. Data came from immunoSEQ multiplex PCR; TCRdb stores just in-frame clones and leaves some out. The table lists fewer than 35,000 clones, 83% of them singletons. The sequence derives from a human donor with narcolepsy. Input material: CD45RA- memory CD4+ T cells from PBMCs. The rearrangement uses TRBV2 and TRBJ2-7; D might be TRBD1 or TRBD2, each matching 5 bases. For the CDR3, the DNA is TGTGCCAGCAGTTACTTCGGGACCGCAGGCGAGCAGTACTTC. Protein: CASSYFGTAGEQYF.